This is a list of T cell receptor beta chains from one sample in a study of shared clonotypes between healthy human individuals. Using immunoSEQ multiplex PCR, the repertoire was profiled, and TCRdb retains in-frame clones only, with some absent. The data show 1.5 million to 2.5 million clones, about 95% seen once. Sequencing input: naive CD8+ T cells sorted from blood. Receptor source: a man aged 18 to 30 in good health. The CDR3 runs from the conserved cysteine through the conserved F or W. Expanded clones are given a class, and other clones once, few, many or no size at all.

v_call: TRBV29-1; j_call: TRBJ2-3; clone_size: -; cdr3_aa: CSVEDPGAGAQGTQYF
v_call: TRBV6-5; j_call: TRBJ2-1; clone_size: -; cdr3_aa: CASSLVGLSYNEQFF
v_call: TRBV13; j_call: TRBJ2-1; clone_size: -; cdr3_aa: CASSLGQGLYNEQFF
v_call: TRBV7-9; j_call: TRBJ2-7; clone_size: -; cdr3_aa: CASTGGQGSPYEQYF
v_call: TRBV7-8; j_call: TRBJ2-2; clone_size: -; cdr3_aa: CASSSGTSPGELFF
v_call: TRBV28; j_call: TRBJ1-3; clone_size: -; cdr3_aa: CASSLTTETEGNTIYF
v_call: TRBV30; j_call: TRBJ2-1; clone_size: -; cdr3_aa: CAWTLLAGIRNEQFF
v_call: TRBV29-1; j_call: TRBJ2-3; clone_size: -; cdr3_aa: CSVALAGETDTQYF
v_call: TRBV7-2; j_call: TRBJ1-1; clone_size: -; cdr3_aa: CASSLAEAGATEAFF
v_call: TRBV4-1; j_call: TRBJ2-5; clone_size: -; cdr3_aa: CASSQDALQETQYF
v_call: TRBV27; j_call: TRBJ2-5; clone_size: -; cdr3_aa: CASSLVRGGETQYF
v_call: TRBV2; j_call: TRBJ1-5; clone_size: -; cdr3_aa: CASRGTGYNQPQHF
v_call: TRBV30; j_call: TRBJ2-5; clone_size: once; cdr3_aa: CAWSALLVTETQYF
v_call: TRBV14; j_call: TRBJ2-7; clone_size: -; cdr3_aa: CASSQEDRADEQYF
v_call: TRBV9; j_call: TRBJ1-1; clone_size: once; cdr3_aa: CASSVGGGTPEAFF
v_call: TRBV6-6; j_call: TRBJ2-7; clone_size: -; cdr3_aa: CASRSDSEQYF
v_call: TRBV10-2; j_call: TRBJ2-7; clone_size: -; cdr3_aa: CASSDIAGVAYEQYF
v_call: TRBV5-1; j_call: TRBJ2-1; clone_size: -; cdr3_aa: CASSLAEGTYNEQFF
v_call: TRBV6-5; j_call: TRBJ2-7; clone_size: -; cdr3_aa: CASTPGGDSSYEQYF
v_call: TRBV6-5; j_call: TRBJ1-1; clone_size: -; cdr3_aa: CASRTGGTEAFF
v_call: TRBV4-1; j_call: TRBJ1-5; clone_size: -; cdr3_aa: CASSQERSSDQPQHF
v_call: TRBV27; j_call: TRBJ2-3; clone_size: -; cdr3_aa: CASSTTGPRNTQYF
v_call: TRBV4-3; j_call: TRBJ2-7; clone_size: -; cdr3_aa: CASSQDIVYEQYF
v_call: TRBV6-5; j_call: TRBJ1-4; clone_size: -; cdr3_aa: CASSYSTTNEKLFF
v_call: TRBV5-1; j_call: TRBJ2-7; clone_size: -; cdr3_aa: CASSHGSPYEQYF
v_call: TRBV6-1; j_call: TRBJ1-1; clone_size: -; cdr3_aa: CASSDPAWGRGAEAFF
v_call: TRBV7-8; j_call: TRBJ2-1; clone_size: -; cdr3_aa: CASSLRGGHNEQFF
v_call: TRBV28; j_call: TRBJ1-4; clone_size: -; cdr3_aa: CASSPRGVNEKLFF
v_call: TRBV4-1; j_call: TRBJ2-7; clone_size: -; cdr3_aa: CASSQFVANTYEQYF
v_call: TRBV9; j_call: TRBJ1-6; clone_size: -; cdr3_aa: CASSVAAEGDSPLHF
v_call: TRBV11-2; j_call: TRBJ1-1; clone_size: once; cdr3_aa: CASSLESLVQNTEAFF
v_call: TRBV6-8; j_call: TRBJ2-7; clone_size: -; cdr3_aa: CASSYRPHELSYEQYF
v_call: TRBV2; j_call: TRBJ1-2; clone_size: few; cdr3_aa: CASRGGYGYTF